Below, one T cell receptor beta chain is given with its context. Its cognate antigen is unknown. This sample was included in a study of shared clonotypes between healthy human individuals. At the deep level, the assay was run. Using immunoSEQ multiplex PCR, the repertoire was profiled, and TCRdb retains in-frame clones only, with some absent. The data show some 2.3 million clones, 85% to 95% seen once. Study-level points and caveats: The study found approximately 5% of naive CD4 clonotypes shared across four donors.

The CDR3 totals 16 residues. V lost 0 bases and J lost 4, with 14 bases in between. In germline, CDR1 is SGDLS, CDR2 YYNGEE. The sample comprised naive CD4+ T cells from PBMCs. Documented subset: CD45RA+ positively selected. This clonotype was obtained from a man younger than 35 in good health. Some clones in this sample may be carry-over from other donors' samples. The chain combines TRBV9 with TRBJ2-1; the D gene is possibly TRBD1 (6 bases). The CDR3 loop reads CASSVGSGTSYNEQFF. Written as DNA, the CDR3 is TGTGCCAGCAGCGTAGGATCCGGGACAAGTTACAATGAGCAGTTCTTC.